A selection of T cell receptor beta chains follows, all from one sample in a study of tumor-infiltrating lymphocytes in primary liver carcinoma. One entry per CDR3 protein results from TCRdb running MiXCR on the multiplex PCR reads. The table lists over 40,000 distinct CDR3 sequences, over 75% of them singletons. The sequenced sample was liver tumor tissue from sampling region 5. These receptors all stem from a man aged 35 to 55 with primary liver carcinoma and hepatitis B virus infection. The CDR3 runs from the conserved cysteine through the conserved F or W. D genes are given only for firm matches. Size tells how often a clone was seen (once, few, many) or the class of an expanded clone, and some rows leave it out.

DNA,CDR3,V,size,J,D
TGTGGCGGCGGCTTAGTTCTTCAGGGTTGGACCGGGGAGCTGTTTTTT,CGGGLVLQGWTGELFF,TRBV7-9,.,TRBJ2-2,.
TGTGTCAGCAGCTCTGGGACGGGCGCGAGAGGCGAGCAGTACTTC,CVSSSGTGARGEQYF,TRBV5-4,.,TRBJ2-7,.
TGCGCCAGCATCCGATCAGTCCGGGACAAGAACACCGGGGATCTGTTTTTT,CASIRSVRDKNTGDLFF,TRBV4-1,.,TRBJ2-2,.
TGTGCCAGCGGTTTAGCGGGAACTGAAAAACTATTTTTT,CASGLAGTEKLFF,TRBV12-3/TRBV12-4,few,TRBJ1-4,.
TGCGCCAGCAGCCTCAGACCCCTAGCGGGAATAGAGACCCAGTACTTC,CASSLRPLAGIETQYF,TRBV5-1,many,TRBJ2-5,TRBD2
TGTGCCTGGACTTGCGGTACCGCCGGGGAGCTGTTTTTT,CAWTCGTAGELFF,TRBV30,.,TRBJ2-2,.
TGTGCCTGTAGCGACCGACAGCGGGGGGCCAGTCAGCCCCAGCATTTT,CACSDRQRGASQPQHF,TRBV11-3,once,TRBJ1-5,.
TGCATTGCTTTGGATGAAAAACTGTTTTTT,CIALDEKLFF,TRBV29-1,.,TRBJ1-4,.
TGCGCCAGCAGCCAAGGAGCGCAACGGGGCCATCCTTACGAGCAGTACTTC,CASSQGAQRGHPYEQYF,TRBV4-1,.,TRBJ2-7,.
TGTGCTAGCAGTTTGACGAGGAAGAGCACAGATACGCAGTATTTT,CASSLTRKSTDTQYF,TRBV11-1,.,TRBJ2-3,.
TGTGCCAGCAGAGACAGACTAGCGGGAGCCAATGAGCAGTTCTTC,CASRDRLAGANEQFF,TRBV6-1,medium-sized,TRBJ2-1,TRBD2
TGTGCCAGCAGGTCGACAGGGGCTTCCCAGCCCCAGCATTTT,CASRSTGASQPQHF,TRBV28,medium-sized,TRBJ1-5,TRBD1
TGTGCCACCAGTGACTCAACTAGCAGGAGCTACGAGCACTACTTC,CATSDSTSRSYEHYF,TRBV24-1,.,TRBJ2-5,.
TGTGCCAGCAGCCACGGGACTAGCGGGCTAGCCTACGAGCAGTACTTC,CASSHGTSGLAYEQYF,TRBV11-2,large,TRBJ2-7,TRBD2
TGTGCCTCGAGTCGGAAGGAGGCTGAAAAACTGTTTTTT,CASSRKEAEKLFF,TRBV30,.,TRBJ1-4,.
TGCAGTGTTGGACTAGCGGGAGGGTTTTACAATGGGCAGTTCTTC,CSVGLAGGFYNGQFF,TRBV29-1,.,TRBJ2-1,TRBD2
TGTGCCAGCGCCAGGGTGGACACCGGGGAGCTGTTTTTT,CASARVDTGELFF,TRBV6-9,.,TRBJ2-2,.
TGTGCCACCAGTGATGACGGGATCAATACACGGTATTTT,CATSDDGINTRYF,TRBV24-1,.,TRBJ2-3,.
TGTGCCAGCAGTGCTCTAGCGGTTGAAGGGAATGAGCAGTTCTTC,CASSALAVEGNEQFF,TRBV28,many,TRBJ2-1,TRBD2
TGTGCCAGGAGCAAGATCAATCAGCCCCAGCATTTT,CARSKINQPQHF,TRBV27,.,TRBJ1-5,.
TGTGCCAGCGGTGCCGTAGCGGGATGGGTAAACAGTGAGCACTTCTTC,CASGAVAGWVNSEHFF,TRBV14,.,TRBJ2-1,TRBD2
TGTGCCAGCACCACTTCGACGATAGCCAAAAACATTCGGTACTTC,CASTTSTIAKNIRYF,TRBV11-2,.,TRBJ2-4,.
TGTGCCGGCAGTTCAGCAGGGACTGAAAAACTGTTTTTT,CAGSSAGTEKLFF,TRBV12-3/TRBV12-4,.,TRBJ1-4,.
TGCGCCAGCAGCTTAACAGGGGTCAATGAGCAGTTCTTC,CASSLTGVNEQFF,TRBV5-1,medium-sized,TRBJ2-1,TRBD1
TGCACCAGCAGCCTAAAAGGGGGACTGACGAATCGGCCCCAGCATTTT,CTSSLKGGLTNRPQHF,TRBV11-2,.,TRBJ1-5,.
TGTACCACCAGCTCTAGTGACAGCAATACTGAAGCTTTCTTT,CTTSSSDSNTEAFF,TRBV12-3/TRBV12-4,.,TRBJ1-1,.
TGTAGCGTTGAGTTGCTAAACATCAGAACAGATACGCAGTATTTT,CSVELLNIRTDTQYF,TRBV29-1,.,TRBJ2-3,.
TGTGCCGGCAGCGGACGGGGCTCCTACGAGCAGTACTTC,CAGSGRGSYEQYF,TRBV5-4,.,TRBJ2-7,.
TGCAGCATTGTGGACGCACCCTGCGAGCAGTACTTC,CSIVDAPCEQYF,TRBV29-1,.,TRBJ2-7,.
TGTGCCAGCAGTCACTGGGCCTACGAGCAGTACTTC,CASSHWAYEQYF,TRBV11-2,.,TRBJ2-7,.
TGTGCCAGCAGCCACGATCAGGGCCCTTACCCAACTTTCTTT,CASSHDQGPYPTFF,TRBV14,.,TRBJ1-1,.
TGTGCCAGCAGTACACCGGGACAACTAGACAACTCTGGGGCCAACGTCCTGACTTTC,CASSTPGQLDNSGANVLTF,TRBV28,.,TRBJ2-6,.
TGTGGCAGCAGTTTAGTGGGGTCTAGCGGAATCTACGAGCAGTACTTC,CGSSLVGSSGIYEQYF,TRBV12-3/TRBV12-4,.,TRBJ2-7,TRBD2
TGTACCAGCAGTTCCACCCTAGGGCGGTCTAGCACAGATACGCAGTATTTT,CTSSSTLGRSSTDTQYF,TRBV28,.,TRBJ2-3,.
TGCAGCGGCCGACTAGCGGACGATGTGCAGTTCTTC,CSGRLADDVQFF,TRBV29-1,.,TRBJ2-1,TRBD2
TGTGTCAGCAGTTTAGCGCGGGAGACTCAGTACTTC,CVSSLARETQYF,TRBV12-3/TRBV12-4,.,TRBJ2-5,TRBD2
TGTGCCATTTCCACCGGGGGACAGGAGAACACTGAAGCTCTCTTT,CAISTGGQENTEALF,TRBV10-3,.,TRBJ1-1,TRBD1
TGTGCCAGCAGCCGAGGATACACAGATACGCAGTATTTT,CASSRGYTDTQYF,TRBV14,medium-sized,TRBJ2-3,.
TGTGCCAACAGTGAAGGGAAAGGCGATGAGCAGTTCTTT,CANSEGKGDEQFF,TRBV6-1,.,TRBJ2-1,.
TGTGCCAGCAGTGAGAGTAGACAGGGTCTCTTCGGCGAGCAGTACTTC,CASSESRQGLFGEQYF,TRBV2,many,TRBJ2-7,TRBD1
TGTGCCAGCACCCCCCCGGAGCGGGGGGGCTACAATGGGCTGTTCTTC,CASTPPERGGYNGLFF,TRBV28,.,TRBJ2-1,TRBD2
TGTGCCAGCAGCCGAGGCAGAAACGGACAGCATTTCTACGAGCGGTACTTC,CASSRGRNGQHFYERYF,TRBV6-6,once,TRBJ2-7,.
TGCAGCGTTGAGACAGGGTGGAATCAGCCCCAGCGTTTC,CSVETGWNQPQRF,TRBV29-1,once,TRBJ1-5,TRBD1
TGTACCAGCAGCTTGGGACCGCTCTCCTCCTCTGGGACCAACGTCCCGACTTTC,CTSSLGPLSSSGTNVPTF,TRBV5-4,.,TRBJ2-6,.
TGCGCCAGTACGAGGGCGGGTGAAAAACTGTTTTTT,CASTRAGEKLFF,TRBV10-2,.,TRBJ1-4,.
TGTGCCAGCAGCTTAAATCTAGCGGGAAACAATGAGCAGTTCTTC,CASSLNLAGNNEQFF,TRBV7-3,many,TRBJ2-1,TRBD2
TGTGCCATCAGTGACTCGGAGGGAGCGGGAGCCAGGAACACCGGGGAACTGTTTTTT,CAISDSEGAGARNTGELFF,TRBV10-3,.,TRBJ2-2,TRBD2